Each of the 20 T cell receptor beta chains below was sequenced from the same sample in a study of blood T cell repertoires in COVID-19. Sequencing used immunoSEQ multiplex PCR; TCRdb keeps in-frame clones, though not all of them. The sample yields 70,000 to 75,000 clones, 90% seen once. The sample taken for sequencing was peripheral blood. All receptors derive from a woman in her late teens or twenties with acute or convalescent COVID-19.

This chain's CDR3 is CASRNRGNTIYF. Written as DNA, the CDR3 is TGTGCCAGCAGGAATCGGGGAAACACCATATATTTT. The chain couples TRBV2 to TRBJ1-3; no firm D call. Germline values: CDR1 SNHLY, CDR2 FYNNEI. The CDR3 length is 12 residues. V dropped 6 bases and J dropped 4 bases, with 7 bases sitting between them.

The chain recombines TRBV12-3 or TRBV12-4 with TRBJ1-1; 7 bases align to TRBD1. Germline trimming cut 5 bases from V and 4 bases from J; bases unmatched to any gene: 4. This CDR3 region has 13 residues. CDR3 bases: TGTGCCAGCAGTCCGGGACAGACCACTGAAGCTTTCTTT. It translates to CASSPGQTTEAFF.

The rearrangement links TRBV10-3 to TRBJ1-2; perhaps TRBD1 as D (5 bases). V was cut by 0 bases and J by 8 bases, with 16 bases left in between. This CDR3 has 15 residues. Per germline, CDR1 ENHRY and CDR2 SYGVKD. CDR3 DNA sequence: TGTGCCATCAGTGAGTCGATCAGGGTGAATATGGGCTACACCTTC. The encoded protein is CAISESIRVNMGYTF.

This clone was counted once. The identical CDR3 is also encoded by other nucleotide sequences in the sample. The gene calls are TRBV15 and TRBJ2-1, with TRBD1 as a possible D gene (5 bases). This CDR3 spans 14 amino acids. Deletions cut 0 bases from V and 5 bases from J, with 8 bases between. The germline V gene encodes CDR1 LNHNV and CDR2 YYDKDF (reference sequence). The DNA of the CDR3 is TGTGCCACCAGCAGAGATCAAGGGGACAATGAGCAGTTCTTC. Protein product: CATSRDQGDNEQFF.

The V gene is TRBV30, the J gene TRBJ1-4; 8 nucleotides align to TRBD1. V dropped 3 bases and J dropped 10; count of bases not matched to a gene: 10. CDR1 is GTSNPN, CDR2 SVGIG, per germline (reference sequence). This CDR3 region has 14 residues. CDR3 nucleotides: TGTGCCTGGAGAGCCGGGACCAGGGGGCGAAAACTGTTTTTT. Its protein product is CAWRAGTRGRKLFF.

The genes are TRBV11-3 and TRBJ1-2, with 9 bases fitting TRBD1. The CDR3 consists of 16 residues. Looked up from germline, CDR1 is SGHNT and CDR2 is YENEEA. The V segment lost 1 base and the J segment 2 bases; nucleotides outside the gene matches: 5. CDR3 DNA sequence: TGTGCCAGCAGCTTAGTTTATGGGACAGGGAACTATGGCTACACCTTC. The encoded protein is CASSLVYGTGNYGYTF.

The gene calls are TRBV3-1 (or the pseudogene TRBV3-2) and TRBJ1-1; 8 bases match TRBD1. The CDR3 covers 15 residues. Germline CDR1 LGHDT, CDR2 YNNKEL (reference sequence). Germline trimming cut 0 bases from V and 1 base from J; bases unmatched to any gene: 1. CDR3 sequence reads: CASSQDRGRNTEAFF. CDR3 DNA: TGTGCCAGCAGCCAAGACAGGGGGCGGAACACTGAAGCTTTCTTT.

This clone occurred once. The chain carries TRBV19 and TRBJ1-1; 9 nucleotides agree with TRBD1. The ends lost 3 bases at V and 8 bases at J; junction bases unmatched: 7. This CDR3 is 14 amino acids long. The V gene's germline CDR1 is LNHDA and CDR2 SQIVND (reference sequence). CDR3 loop: CASSITGGVGEAFF. CDR3 bases: TGTGCCAGTAGTATTACAGGGGGCGTAGGGGAAGCTTTCTTT.

The chain has TRBV6-6 and TRBJ2-7, with TRBD2 identical over 11 bases. The CDR3 length is 15 residues. Germline-derived CDR1 and CDR2 are MNHNY and SVGAGI (reference sequence). V trimming: 6 bases; J trimming: 3 bases; junction bases outside the gene matches: 7. The CDR3 here is CASSDGTSGNYEQYF. In DNA form, the CDR3 reads TGTGCCAGCAGCGACGGGACTAGCGGTAACTACGAGCAGTACTTC.

The CDR3 DNA reads TGTGCCAGCCGGGACAGGGAGTCGCGAGATACGCAGTATTTT. It codes for CASRDRESRDTQYF. The chain recombines TRBV6-5 with TRBJ2-3; 9 positions agree with TRBD1. The length of the CDR3 is 14 residues. The V segment lost 8 bases and the J segment 5 bases; nucleotides outside the gene matches: 8. Germline values: CDR1 MNHEY, CDR2 SVGAGI.

The rearrangement joins TRBV5-1 to TRBJ1-1, with a weak D call TRBD1 (6 bases). Looked up from germline, CDR1 is SGHRS and CDR2 is YFSETQ. Deletions cut 4 bases from V and 4 bases from J, with 29 bases between. This CDR3 has 19 residues. The CDR3 region has the DNA TGCGCCAGCAGCCTTTTTACCTCAGGGAGGGGGGCCCCCAGCACTGAAGCTTTCTTT. Translation gives CASSLFTSGRGAPSTEAFF.

The chain uses TRBV7-2 and TRBJ2-7; TRBD1 is a possible D gene (6 bases). This CDR3 has 17 residues. Trimming left V 3 bases short and J 0 bases short, with 18 bases between. Germline V gene data show CDR1 as SGHTA and CDR2 as FQGNSA. The CDR3 region is CASSLDPLARGSYEQYF. DNA for the CDR3: TGTGCCAGCAGCTTGGACCCCCTGGCCAGGGGCTCCTACGAGCAGTACTTC.

This chain uses TRBV4-3 with TRBJ2-2, with 10 bases that match TRBD2. Germline-derived CDR1 and CDR2 are LGHNA and YSLEER. J gave up 8 bases and V 0 bases, and 6 bases lay outside the gene matches. The CDR3 spans 16 residues. CDR3 residues: CASSQDASGSWGELFF. The CDR3 DNA sequence: TGCGCCAGCAGCCAAGACGCTAGCGGGAGTTGGGGGGAGCTGTTTTTT.

The chain is built from TRBV11-2 and TRBJ2-7; D call uncertain. The CDR3 has 13 amino acids. The germline CDR1 and CDR2 sequences are SGHAT and FQNNGV. Trimming stripped 5 bases from V and 7 bases from J, with 15 bases between. The CDR3 loop reads CASSPIGSGEQYF. The DNA for the CDR3 is TGTGCCAGCAGCCCAATAGGTTCAGGTGAGCAGTACTTC.

The rearrangement links TRBV10-2 to TRBJ1-1; D is ambiguous. V was cut by 4 bases and J by 3 bases, with 6 bases left in between. The CDR3 loop spans 12 amino acids. Germline assignment: CDR1 WSHSY and CDR2 SAAADI. The CDR3 protein is CASSVGDTEAFF. The CDR3 region has the DNA TGCGCCAGCAGTGTTGGAGACACTGAAGCTTTCTTT.

The chain employs TRBV18 and TRBJ2-1, with 13 bases lining up with TRBD2. Per germline, CDR1 KGHSH and CDR2 LQKENI. J lost 5 bases, V lost 2 bases, and 0 bases had no gene match. CDR3 size: 15 residues. The CDR3 loop reads CASSPGTSGNNEQFF. In nucleotides, the CDR3 is TGTGCCAGCTCACCAGGGACTAGCGGGAACAATGAGCAGTTCTTC.

The chain employs TRBV7-9 and TRBJ1-1, with TRBD1 identical over 9 bases. Germline V gives CDR1 SEHNR, CDR2 FQNEAQ (reference sequence). CDR3 length equals 15 residues. Trimming cost V 5 bases and J 6 bases; bases outside gene matches: 10. This chain's CDR3 is CASSPNRGPSAEAFF. CDR3 in DNA: TGTGCCAGCAGCCCAAACAGGGGGCCCAGCGCTGAAGCTTTCTTT.

J is TRBJ1-4 and V is TRBV6-5; 7 nucleotides agree with TRBD1. Trimming took 5 bases from V and 4 from J; bases not matched to a gene: 7. Germline CDR1 is MNHEY and CDR2 is SVGAGI. The length of the CDR3 is 15 residues. The CDR3 coding sequence is TGTGCCAGCAGTCTACTGTGGGACAGTAATGAAAAACTGTTTTTT. This gives the protein CASSLLWDSNEKLFF.

J is TRBJ1-3 and V is TRBV6-5; TRBD1 is a possible D gene (6 bases). Germline V gene data show CDR1 as MNHEY and CDR2 as SVGAGI. The CDR3 covers 15 residues. Trimming left V 6 bases short and J 4 bases short, with 16 bases between. In nucleotides, the CDR3 is TGTGCCAGCAGATTACCGGGACAAAAAGGAAACACCATATATTTT. Residues: CASRLPGQKGNTIYF.

This clone has more than one count but fewer than ten. CDR3 residues: CATSSDRGPGNTIYF. In nucleotides, the CDR3 is TGTGCCACCAGCAGCGACAGGGGGCCTGGAAACACCATATATTTT. V and J are TRBV15 and TRBJ1-3; 10 nucleotides line up with TRBD1. The CDR3 sequence is 15 residues long. The V segment lost 3 bases and the J segment 2 bases; nucleotides outside the gene matches: 1. The germline V gene encodes CDR1 LNHNV and CDR2 YYDKDF (reference sequence).